Sequencing of this TCR beta chain was carried out in a study of siplizumab effects on memory and regulatory T cells. General study findings and limits: Neither a naive nor a memory phenotype was assignable to roughly 80-95% of proliferating CD4+ or CD8+ clones.

Assay: immunoSEQ multiplex PCR; the TCRdb copy retains only in-frame clones and omits some. The sample includes 62,000 or so clones, roughly 85% of them seen just once. Regarding this clone: Its antigen is not identified.

This CDR3 has 15 residues. V was trimmed by 5 bases and J by 8 bases, leaving 19 bases between them. CDR1 and CDR2 from the germline V gene are LNHNV and YYDKDF (reference sequence). Naive, memory, effector memory and TEMRA subsets, all unstimulated, were sequenced in three donor pairs. This chain joins TRBV15 and TRBJ2-1; a weak D match, TRBD2 (7 bases). The receptor's source is a human donor in good health. Sequenced material: memory CD4+ T cells sorted from blood. The CDR3 spells CATSWGGAGSDEQFF. CDR3 bases: TGTGCCACCAGCTGGGGGGGGGCAGGGTCCGATGAGCAGTTCTTC.